This passage covers 5 T cell receptor beta chains from one sample sequenced in a study of blood T cells in healthy people across ages. Through a sample-barcoded 5' primer and a J-beta primer mix, a second PCR was run for roughly 6 to 11 cycles. TCRdb ran MiXCR on the 5' RACE reads and lists one entry per CDR3 protein. The sample lists 1 million or so distinct CDR3 sequences, 20% to 25% occurring once. The data also belong to a second study, concerning T cells of mothers and their children.

Sequencing was performed on blood. Receptor source: a girl aged 2 to 9 in good health.

This clonotype occurred a few times. The chain couples TRBV4-1 to TRBJ2-2; no reliable D call. This CDR3 has 14 residues. Trimming took off 3 bases at V and 4 bases at J, with 9 bases between the two ends. The germline gives CDR1 MGHRA, CDR2 YSYEKL. CDR3 sequence reads: CASSQLGRTGELFF. The DNA for the CDR3 is TGCGCCAGCAGCCAGCTTGGGCGCACCGGGGAGCTGTTTTTT.

This clonotype occurred a few times. The chain employs TRBV6-5 and TRBJ2-7; D is possibly TRBD1 (5 bases). Deletions cut 5 bases from V and 4 bases from J, with 15 bases between. The CDR3 has 14 residues. Germline assignment: CDR1 MNHEY and CDR2 SVGAGI. CDR3 sequence reads: CASSPQNQGYEQYF. In DNA form, the CDR3 reads TGTGCCAGCAGTCCTCAAAACCAGGGATACGAGCAGTACTTC.

Of note for this clonotype: Sequence at one end of the junction differs from germline and may be a read error. The chain couples TRBV27 to TRBJ1-1, with a possible D match to TRBD1 (5 bases). CDR1 and CDR2 from the germline V gene are MNHEY and SMNVEV (reference sequence). The length of the CDR3 is 14 residues. The chain's CDR3 is CACSLSGQGSEAFF. The CDR3 nucleotides read TGTGCCTGCAGTTTATCTGGACAAGGCAGTGAAGCTTTCTTT.

This chain joins TRBV29-1 and TRBJ1-1, with D perhaps matching TRBD1 (5 bases). There are 12 residues in the CDR3. The V and J ends lost 7 bases and 1 base respectively, with 10 bases between them. Germline V gives CDR1 SQVTM, CDR2 ANQGSEA. The CDR3 region is CSAWDGNTEAFF. The CDR3 DNA is TGCAGCGCGTGGGACGGGAACACTGAAGCTTTCTTT.

The chain employs TRBV12-3 or TRBV12-4 and TRBJ1-3; D not resolved. The length of the CDR3 is 15 residues. The V and J ends lost 1 base and 1 base respectively, with 8 bases between them. CDR3 sequence: CASSLVLASGNTIYF. For the CDR3, the DNA is TGTGCCAGCAGTTTAGTACTAGCTTCTGGAAACACCATATATTTT.